These T cell receptor beta chains were read from a single sample in a study of cytomegalovirus exposure and HLA in healthy donors. Only in-frame clones appear in the TCRdb table, and some are missing; sequencing was by immunoSEQ multiplex PCR. The sample records fewer than 150,000 clones, over 70% being singletons. Sequencing was carried out using PBMCs. These receptors were taken from a male donor in good health and CMV-seronegative. Both conserved end residues are part of each CDR3. D genes are given only for firm matches. Size is stated for part of the rows, as once, few or many counts, or as a class when the clone is expanded.

j_gene	v_gene	abundance	d_gene	CDR3nt	CDR3aa
TRBJ1-1	TRBV4-3	NA	NA	TGCGCCAGCAGCCAACGGGAAGTCGGGCGAGCTTTCTTT	CASSQREVGRAFF
TRBJ2-3	TRBV2	NA	NA	TGTGCCAGCGGGGGGGCCCCTCGGGATACGCAGTATTTT	CASGGAPRDTQYF
TRBJ2-3	TRBV21-1	few	NA	TGTGCCAGCAAGGGCCCAGACAGGGGGCTCACAGATACGCAGTATTTT	CASKGPDRGLTDTQYF
TRBJ1-3	TRBV19	NA	TRBD1	TGTGCCAGTAGTCCACAGGGGGCTATTGGAAACACCATATATTTT	CASSPQGAIGNTIYF
TRBJ2-3	TRBV5-1	NA	NA	TGCGCCAGCAGCTTGATTTCAGCAGATACGCAGTATTTT	CASSLISADTQYF
TRBJ1-5	TRBV19	NA	TRBD1	TGTGCCAGTACCTCGACAGGGGGCCAAAGCAATCAGCCCCAGCATTTT	CASTSTGGQSNQPQHF
TRBJ2-1	TRBV5-1	NA	TRBD1	TGCGCCAGCAGCTTCGGGGACAGGAACTACAATGAGCAGTTCTTC	CASSFGDRNYNEQFF
TRBJ1-1	TRBV18	few	TRBD1	TGTGCCAGCTCCGACAGGGTGGCGAACACTGAAGCTTTCTTT	CASSDRVANTEAFF
TRBJ1-1	TRBV28	once	NA	TGTGCCAGCACCAATGCGCCGAGCACTGAAGCTTTCTTT	CASTNAPSTEAFF
TRBJ2-2	TRBV2	NA	TRBD2	TGTGCCAGCGAAACCGAGAGCGGGGACACCGGGGAGCTGTTTTTT	CASETESGDTGELFF
TRBJ1-2	TRBV6-1	NA	NA	TGTGCCAGCAGTGAAGTCTACACAGGGAACTATGGCTACACCTTC	CASSEVYTGNYGYTF
TRBJ1-5	TRBV30	NA	NA	TGTGCCTGGAGTGTTGATTTAGATCAGCCCCAGCATTTT	CAWSVDLDQPQHF
TRBJ2-7	TRBV5-5	NA	TRBD1	TGTGCCAGCAGCCTCTACAGGGGGCGCAACTACGAGCAGTACTTC	CASSLYRGRNYEQYF
TRBJ2-2	TRBV5-1	NA	TRBD2	TGCGCCAGCAGCCCGACTTCTAGCGGGGTGAACACCGGGGAGCTGTTTTTT	CASSPTSSGVNTGELFF
TRBJ1-1	TRBV18	NA	NA	TGTGCCAGCTCACCAGAGGCACTGGGCACTGAAGCTTTCTTT	CASSPEALGTEAFF
TRBJ1-2	TRBV2	NA	NA	TGTGCCAGCAGTTCTGACAGATCCACTAACTATGGCTACACCTTC	CASSSDRSTNYGYTF
TRBJ2-7	TRBV5-8	NA	NA	TGTGCCAGCAGTTACGGGGGAAGCTCCTACGAGCAGTACTTC	CASSYGGSSYEQYF
TRBJ1-5	TRBV4-3	NA	NA	TGCGCCAGCAGCCAAGATCGGGGGCAGCCCCAGCATTTT	CASSQDRGQPQHF
TRBJ1-5	TRBV7-2	NA	NA	TGTGCCAGCAGCTCCCGACAGAATCAGCCCCAGCATTTT	CASSSRQNQPQHF
TRBJ2-5	TRBV2	NA	TRBD2	TGTGCCAGCATGCTGCGGGGGGGCCGGCCAGGGACCCAGTACTTC	CASMLRGGRPGTQYF
TRBJ2-6	TRBV10-3	few	TRBD1	TGTGCCATCAGTGAGTCAAGAGGGGGCGGTGGGGCCAACGTCCTGACTTTC	CAISESRGGGGANVLTF
TRBJ1-5	TRBV6-6	few	NA	TGTGCCAGCAGTTACTCCTCAGGGAACAATCAGCCCCAGCATTTT	CASSYSSGNNQPQHF
TRBJ2-7	TRBV30	NA	NA	TGTGCCTGGAGAAGCGGCGGTCCTCAGTACTTC	CAWRSGGPQYF
TRBJ1-1	TRBV6-6	many	NA	TGTGCCAGCAGCCGCGTTGACAGGGAAGCTTTCTTT	CASSRVDREAFF